This TCR beta chain was profiled in a study of T cell clonality in common variable immunodeficiency. The study's findings and limits: CVID subjects had higher TCRbeta clonality than healthy controls, most marked in about a third. CVID subjects shared fewer TCRbeta clones than healthy controls did. Reportedly, TCR beta sequences from common variable immunodeficiency showed fewer deletions and N-nucleotide insertions. The cause of increased CVID clonality remains unclear without subpopulation sequencing.

This clone has at least ten counts. The antigen remains unidentified. The read comes to an end 3 residues before the CDR3 does, leaving the germline J gene to fill in the end. Reduced serum IgG, IgA and/or IgM plus specific antibody deficiency defined CVID. Germline V gene sequence: CDR1 SQVTM, CDR2 ANQGSEA. This CDR3 is 12 amino acids long. Here immunoSEQ multiplex PCR was the method, and the copy in TCRdb shows in-frame clones only, minus some. The sample was found to contain roughly 30,000 clones, and every one recurs. The V and J genes are TRBV29-1 and TRBJ1-1, with 7 bases identical to TRBD1. The source of this sequence is a human donor with common variable immunodeficiency. Sequencing was done on a sample of peripheral blood mononuclear cells. CDR3 DNA, as far as it was read: TGCAGCGGACAGGGACAGCGGGGGGCA. Translated, it gives CSGQGQRGA. In full, the CDR3 is CSGQGQRGAAFF. The full variable domain, in which reference TRBV29-1 and TRBJ1-1 provide the parts outside the CDR3, is SAVISQKPSRDICQRGTSLTIQCQVDSQVTMMFWYRQQPGQSLTLIATANQGSEATYESGFVIDKFPISRPNLTFSTLTVSNMSPEDSSIYLCSGQGQRGAAFFGQGTRLTVV.